This TCR beta chain was recorded in a study of shared clonotypes between healthy human individuals. Naive CD8 cells, CD45RO-negative and positively selected for CCR7, excluded terminally differentiated effector memory CD45RA+ cells. With regard to this clone: The sample carries other DNA sequences with the same CDR3.

Looked up from germline, CDR1 is MGHRA and CDR2 is YSYEKL. Between the trimmed V and J ends, which lost 1 base and 0 bases, there was a span of 10 bases. CDR3 length equals 15 residues. Assay execution proceeded at the deep level. Repertoires were generated with immunoSEQ multiplex PCR, while TCRdb's copy carries only in-frame clones and drops some. The data hold millions of clones, with less than 95% observed a single time. The chain carries TRBV4-1 and TRBJ2-7; D gene uncertain. The source is a man younger than 30 in good health. Sequencing used naive CD8+ T cells sorted from blood. As DNA, the CDR3 is TGCGCCAGCAGCCAAGTCCAGTCCGACTCCTACGAGCAGTACTTC. Translated: CASSQVQSDSYEQYF.